The 20 T cell receptor beta chains below all came from one sample that was sequenced in a study of cytomegalovirus exposure and HLA in healthy donors. Amplification used 60 Vbeta primers and 13 Jbeta primers. The method was immunoSEQ multiplex PCR; TCRdb's version includes in-frame clones alone and lacks a portion of them. Its table records around 100,000 clones. Sequencing input: PBMCs. All receptors derive from a man in his forties in good health and CMV-seropositive.

The rearrangement joins TRBV28 to TRBJ1-2, with 10 bases lining up with TRBD1. CDR3 length: 16 residues. V shed 6 bases, J shed 2 bases, and the junction held 9 bases outside the gene matches. In germline, CDR1 is MDHEN, CDR2 SYDVKM. CDR3 in DNA: TGTGCCAGCAGGGAAAGGGCGACAGGGGGCAACTATGGCTACACCTTC. Residues: CASRERATGGNYGYTF.

Note on this clone: Other DNA variants within this sample encode the same CDR3. J is TRBJ2-6 and V is TRBV29-1; 12 bases are a match to TRBD1. Germline V CDR1 and CDR2: SQVTM, ANQGSEA. The CDR3 is 15 residues long. Germline trimming cut 6 bases from V and 4 bases from J; bases unmatched to any gene: 4. The CDR3 loop is CSVRDRGLGANVLTF. The CDR3 DNA sequence: TGCAGCGTCCGGGACAGGGGGCTAGGGGCCAACGTCCTGACTTTC.

This chain joins TRBV18 and TRBJ2-1; 11 bases fit TRBD2. The length of the CDR3 is 16 residues. Germline V gene sequence: CDR1 KGHSH, CDR2 LQKENI. The trim removed 4 bases at V and 4 bases at J, leaving 6 bases unmatched. In DNA, the CDR3 is TGTGCCAGCTCACTTACGGGGACTAGCGGTTACAATGAGCAGTTCTTC. Translated, it gives CASSLTGTSGYNEQFF.

This chain joins TRBV7-9 and TRBJ2-7; 11 nucleotides line up with TRBD2. Per the germline V gene, CDR1 is SEHNR and CDR2 is FQNEAQ (reference sequence). After removal of 3 bases from V and 2 bases from J, the junction contained 6 bases not matched to a gene. The CDR3 runs to 16 residues. CDR3 DNA: TGTGCCAGCAGCTTCTGGACTAGCGGGTATACCTACGAGCAGTACTTC. This encodes CASSFWTSGYTYEQYF. The full variable domain, in which reference TRBV7-9 and TRBJ2-7 provide the parts outside the CDR3, is DTGVSQNPRHKITKRGQNVTFRCDPISEHNRLYWYRQTLGQGPEFLTYFQNEAQLEKSRLLSDRFSAERPKGSFSTLEIQRTEQGDSAMYLCASSFWTSGYTYEQYFGPGTRLTVT.

This chain links TRBV5-1 with TRBJ2-5, with D maybe TRBD1 (6 bases). V was pared by 3 bases and J by 5 bases, with 14 bases between. CDR1 SGHRS and CDR2 YFSETQ come from the germline V gene. The CDR3 is 14 residues long. CDR3 region: CASSYRQAGETQYF. CDR3 coding DNA: TGCGCCAGCAGCTACAGACAGGCAGGGGAGACCCAGTACTTC.

This chain connects TRBV5-1 to TRBJ2-2, with 8 bases fitting TRBD2. V was pared by 4 bases and J by 6 bases, with 5 bases of the junction left unmatched. CDR1 is SGHRS and CDR2 is YFSETQ in the germline V gene. The CDR3 is 14 amino acids. Here the CDR3 reads CASSAGGNSGELFF. For the CDR3, the DNA is TGCGCCAGCAGCGCGGGGGGAAACTCCGGGGAGCTGTTTTTT.

The chain employs TRBV7-9 and TRBJ2-1; 10 bases are a match to TRBD2. The CDR3 consists of 14 residues. Trimming at V came to 1 base and at J to 8 bases, leaving 2 bases not matched to a gene. Germline V gene lookup returns CDR1 SEHNR and CDR2 FQNEAQ (reference sequence). This chain's CDR3 is CASSLEGTSDEQFF. The CDR3 DNA follows: TGTGCCAGCAGCTTAGAAGGGACTAGCGATGAGCAGTTCTTC.

This chain connects TRBV18 to TRBJ2-7; 7 bases match TRBD2. Germline values: CDR1 KGHSH, CDR2 LQKENI. CDR3 length: 15 residues. Losses at the gene ends were 3 bases for V and 0 bases for J; bases not matched to a gene: 5. The CDR3 loop reads CASSPNRDYSYEQYF. The CDR3 DNA is TGTGCCAGCTCACCGAACCGGGACTACTCCTACGAGCAGTACTTC.

V and J are TRBV7-9 and TRBJ1-6; D is uncertain. Germline CDR1 and CDR2: SEHNR and FQNEAQ (reference sequence). The V end lost 9 bases, the J end lost 7 bases, and 22 bases lay between the germline ends. The CDR3 totals 16 residues. CDR3 amino acids: CASSNSLRGKNSPLHF. Written as DNA, the CDR3 is TGTGCCAGTTCTAATTCCCTCCGGGGTAAAAATTCACCCCTCCACTTT.

The chain has TRBV18 and TRBJ1-6, with D perhaps matching TRBD1 (6 bases). The CDR3 consists of 16 residues. With 3 bases removed from V and 3 bases from J, the gap between germline ends came to 12 bases. Germline V gene data show CDR1 as KGHSH and CDR2 as LQKENI. CDR3 residues: CASSPKTGFYNSPLHF. The CDR3, as DNA: TGTGCCAGCTCACCTAAGACAGGCTTCTATAATTCACCCCTCCACTTT.

The genes are TRBV7-9 and TRBJ2-7, with D possibly matching TRBD1 (6 bases). This CDR3 has 14 residues. Deletions cut 2 bases from V and 1 base from J, with 9 bases between. Germline V gives CDR1 SEHNR, CDR2 FQNEAQ (reference sequence). CDR3 sequence reads: CASSLSGTSYEQYF. DNA for the CDR3: TGTGCCAGCAGCTTATCCGGGACATCCTACGAGCAGTACTTC.

For this clone: Relative to the germline gene, one junction end is altered; a read error may explain this. Different DNA sequences within this sample yield the same CDR3. The gene calls are TRBV5-6 and TRBJ2-7; D is perhaps TRBD2 (5 bases). The germline CDR1 and CDR2 sequences are SGHDT and YYEEEE. This CDR3 region has 12 residues. CDR3 in DNA: TGTGCCAGCAGCTTGGCTCCGGAGGAGCAATACTTC. Its translation is CASSLAPEEQYF.

This chain connects TRBV4-3 to TRBJ1-5, with D possibly being TRBD1 (5 bases). CDR1 and CDR2 (germline): LGHNA, YSLEER. V lost 0 bases to trimming and J lost 2 bases, with 8 bases between them. CDR3 length equals 15 residues. The CDR3 is CASSQDGAGNQPQHF. In nucleotides, the CDR3 is TGCGCCAGCAGCCAAGATGGGGCGGGCAATCAGCCCCAGCATTTT.

The rearrangement uses TRBV12-5 and TRBJ2-1; the D gene is possibly TRBD1 (5 bases). The CDR3 is 15 residues long. Germline-derived CDR1 and CDR2 are LGHNT and FRNRAP. Trimming removed 6 bases at V and 0 bases at J, with 12 bases between. The CDR3 DNA reads as TGTGCTAGTGGGGGGCCGAGGAGCTCCTACAATGAGCAGTTCTTC. Residues: CASGGPRSSYNEQFF.

This sequence joins TRBV11-2 and TRBJ1-5; no definite D call. The V end was cut by 6 bases, the J end by 3 bases, with 9 bases between. The CDR3 loop spans 13 amino acids. The germline gives CDR1 SGHAT, CDR2 FQNNGV. The CDR3 region is CASSPMANQPQHF. CDR3 nucleotide sequence: TGTGCCAGCAGTCCGATGGCCAATCAGCCCCAGCATTTT.

The chain couples TRBV2 to TRBJ2-7, with 10 bases aligning to TRBD2. This CDR3 contains 14 residues. After removal of 7 bases from V and 3 bases from J, the junction contained 6 bases not matched to a gene. Per the germline V gene, CDR1 is SNHLY and CDR2 is FYNNEI. Here the CDR3 DNA reads TGTGCCAGCAAGGTGCAGCGGGAGGGCTACGAGCAGTACTTC. It yields the protein CASKVQREGYEQYF.

The chain is built from TRBV7-6 and TRBJ1-4, with 7 nucleotides matching TRBD1. The CDR3 consists of 15 residues. The germline V gene encodes CDR1 SGHVS and CDR2 FNYEAQ. The ends lost 5 bases at V and 5 bases at J; junction bases unmatched: 8. The CDR3 nucleotides read TGTGCCAGCAGCCGAACGACAGGGCTAAATGAAAAACTGTTTTTT. It yields the protein CASSRTTGLNEKLFF.

The rearrangement uses TRBV5-1 and TRBJ2-1; 14 nucleotides align to TRBD2. The V gene's germline CDR1 is SGHRS and CDR2 YFSETQ. The CDR3 runs 16 residues. The V segment lost 5 bases and the J segment 9 bases; nucleotides outside the gene matches: 10. CDR3 residues: CASSPTGTSGSSEQFF. Written as DNA, the CDR3 is TGCGCCAGCAGTCCCACCGGGACTAGCGGGAGTAGTGAGCAGTTCTTC.

This CDR3 reads CASAAGPGNTIYF. CDR3 bases: TGTGCCAGTGCCGCGGGGCCTGGAAACACCATATATTTT. This rearrangement joins TRBV19 to TRBJ1-3; maybe TRBD1 (5 bases). V was trimmed by 8 bases and J by 2 bases, leaving 10 bases between them. CDR1 and CDR2 from the germline V gene are LNHDA and SQIVND (reference sequence). The CDR3 has 13 amino acids.

The rearrangement links TRBV18 to TRBJ2-2, with D unclear. V was trimmed by 2 bases and J by 0 bases, leaving 7 bases between them. This CDR3 is 15 amino acids long. Germline CDR1 and CDR2: KGHSH and LQKENI. As DNA, the CDR3 is TGTGCCAGCTCACCAACCGCGGCGAACACCGGGGAGCTGTTTTTT. Its translation is CASSPTAANTGELFF.